This T cell receptor beta chain comes out of a study of identical twins. General study results and limits: Model-predicted out-of-frame TCR alpha sharing fell below observed values in monozygotic twins. Invariant populations such as MAIT and iNKT cells could partly muddle zero-insertion analyses.

Germline-derived CDR1 and CDR2 are SQVTM and ANQGSEA. This CDR3 has 14 amino acids. Trimming cost V 6 bases and J 0 bases, with 12 bases left between them. TCRdb re-analysed the 5' RACE reads in MiXCR, keeping a single row per CDR3 protein. The table has fewer than 250,000 distinct CDR3 sequences, around 8% seen once. In its sample, this clonotype was seen many times. Its antigen is undetermined. Healthy Caucasians made up all donors. The sample was also linked to a second study, of yellow fever vaccine responses in identical twins.

The sample comprised memory (CD45RO+) T cells sorted from blood. The origin of this receptor is a woman between 18 and 29 years old in good health. The chain combines TRBV29-1 with TRBJ1-5, with a possible D match to TRBD1 (5 bases). CDR3 sequence: CSVGTGLSNQPQHF. CDR3 DNA sequence: TGCAGCGTCGGAACAGGTCTTAGCAATCAGCCCCAGCATTTT.